This T cell receptor beta chain was identified during a study of regulatory dendritic cells for organ transplantation. General observations from the study: Between individuals, the alloreactive memory CD8+ T cell pool differed considerably. Of resting T cell subsets, memory CD8+ had the most alloreactive clonotypes. Regulatory dendritic cells appeared to expand memory CD8+ clones less than mature ones.

The V gene's germline CDR1 is MNHEY and CDR2 SVGAGI. The CDR3 spans 13 residues. V lost 8 bases and J lost 0, with 7 bases in between. Using immunoSEQ multiplex PCR, the repertoire was profiled, and TCRdb retains in-frame clones only, with some absent. The sample lists 30,000 or so clones, approximately 80% seen once, with approximately 0.094% in the top ten. As regards this clone: Antigen: not known.

Memory T cells were CD45RO+, naive were CD45RA+, sorted by FACS. This chain joins TRBV6-5 and TRBJ1-4, with a weak D call TRBD1 (6 bases). This TCR came from a human donor in good health. Sequencing was carried out using naive CD4+ T cells from blood. Sample subset: CD45RA+ naive T cells. CDR3 sequence reads: CASRTATNEKLFF. The CDR3 region has the DNA TGTGCCAGCCGGACAGCAACTAATGAAAAACTGTTTTTT.